What follows is one T cell receptor beta chain and its context. These data come from a study of blood T cell repertoires in COVID-19. In the original workflow: Amplified reference gene primers provided the basis for estimating nucleated cell counts. Profiled with immunoSEQ multiplex PCR; TCRdb holds only in-frame clones, not every one. The D gene and trimming were derived from the DNA, and the V and J assignments and clone size from that table. The sample has over 65,000 clones, about 90% seen once. The V segment lost 5 bases and the J segment 4 bases; nucleotides outside the gene matches: 3. The CDR3 runs 14 residues. The germline V gene has CDR1 SNHLY and CDR2 FYNNEI.

The source material was peripheral blood. This TCR came from a human donor in a cohort sampled during active COVID-19. The chain employs TRBV2 and TRBJ2-3, with TRBD1 identical over 10 bases. This chain's CDR3 is CASSRQGAPDTQYF. In nucleotides, the CDR3 is TGTGCCAGCAGTAGACAGGGGGCTCCAGATACGCAGTATTTT.